The 11 T cell receptor beta chains presented below share a single source sample, sequenced in a study of shared clonotypes between healthy human individuals. The data were produced by immunoSEQ multiplex PCR, yet TCRdb's version contains in-frame clones alone and is incomplete. This sample has 400,000 to 500,000 clones, with about 79% found just once. Sequencing was performed on PBMCs. The receptors here all came from a woman in her 40s in good health. Some clones in this sample may be carry-over from other donors' samples.

This rearrangement joins TRBV6-5 to TRBJ2-7, with unresolved D. CDR1 and CDR2 (germline): MNHEY, SVGAGI. V lost 4 bases, J lost 3 bases, and 16 bases lay in between. This CDR3 is 15 amino acids long. This CDR3 is CASSSLQLFYYEQYF. Here the CDR3 DNA reads TGTGCCAGCAGTTCCCTACAGCTCTTCTACTACGAGCAGTACTTC.

This clone was seen only once. V usage is TRBV25-1 and J usage is TRBJ1-2; weak D call: TRBD1 (6 bases). Trimming cost V 5 bases and J 7 bases, with 20 bases left between them. The V gene's germline CDR1 is MGHDK and CDR2 SYGVNS. The CDR3 extends over 15 amino acids. CDR3 sequence: CASSSPKQGTSGYTF. The CDR3, as DNA: TGTGCCAGCAGTAGCCCAAAACAGGGAACGAGTGGCTACACCTTC.

This chain uses TRBV5-1 with TRBJ2-7, with D perhaps TRBD2 (7 bases). Per germline, CDR1 SGHRS and CDR2 YFSETQ. This CDR3 comprises 16 residues. V was shortened by 4 bases and J by 0 bases, with 17 bases between the two germline ends. The CDR3 bases are TGCGCCAGCAGCACGGGGGGCACTAGTATCTCCTACGAGCAGTACTTC. Protein sequence: CASSTGGTSISYEQYF.

In its sample, this clone was seen a few times. The chain uses TRBV19 and TRBJ1-5; D ambiguous. CDR1 LNHDA and CDR2 SQIVND come from the germline V gene (reference sequence). The CDR3 has 13 residues. V gave up 3 bases and J gave up 0 bases, with 3 bases separating them. The chain's CDR3 is CASSISSNQPQHF. The CDR3 DNA sequence: TGTGCCAGTAGTATCAGTAGCAATCAGCCCCAGCATTTT.

This clone has more than one count but fewer than ten. This chain joins TRBV28 and TRBJ2-2, with 11 bases identical to TRBD2. The CDR3 sequence is 17 residues long. V dropped 3 bases and J dropped 4; count of bases not matched to a gene: 7. Germline CDR1 MDHEN, CDR2 SYDVKM. The CDR3 nucleotides are TGTGCCAGCAGTTTTGATAGCGGGAGGGCCGGCACCGGGGAGCTGTTTTTT. It yields the protein CASSFDSGRAGTGELFF.

This clone was seen a single time. CDR3 protein: CASSSQGSYYYGYTF. CDR3 bases: TGTGCCAGCAGCTCACAGGGATCCTACTACTATGGCTACACCTTC. V and J are TRBV5-6 and TRBJ1-2; weak D call: TRBD1 (6 bases). The V and J ends lost 3 bases and 3 bases respectively, with 15 bases between them. This CDR3 has 15 amino acids. The germline V gene has CDR1 SGHDT and CDR2 YYEEEE.

This chain links TRBV11-2 with TRBJ2-2, with 11 nucleotides matching TRBD2. Unmatched junction bases numbered 8, after V lost 4 bases and J lost 1 base. CDR1 and CDR2 (germline): SGHAT, FQNNGV. CDR3 length equals 18 residues. The chain's CDR3 is CASSSTPGLAGNTGELFF. CDR3 sequence (DNA): TGTGCCAGCAGCTCAACGCCCGGACTAGCGGGGAACACCGGGGAGCTGTTTTTT.

The chain employs TRBV28 and TRBJ2-1; D ambiguous. Germline V gene data show CDR1 as MDHEN and CDR2 as SYDVKM. With 3 bases removed from V and 4 bases from J, the gap between germline ends came to 7 bases. The CDR3 totals 13 residues. The CDR3 DNA is TGTGCCAGCAGTTTTCAAGCGTACAATGAGCAGTTCTTC. Its protein is CASSFQAYNEQFF.

This clone is a singleton in its sample. The chain is built from TRBV7-2 and TRBJ1-6, with 7 positions matching TRBD1. This CDR3 contains 15 residues. Germline CDR1 SGHTA, CDR2 FQGNSA. The V segment lost 8 bases and the J segment 0 bases; nucleotides outside the gene matches: 4. The CDR3 nucleotides read TGTGCCAGCGGACAGGCTAGCTCCTATAATTCACCCCTCCACTTT. Translating gives CASGQASSYNSPLHF.

The genes are TRBV4-3 and TRBJ2-3; 12 nucleotides agree with TRBD2. CDR3 length: 18 residues. Germline CDR1 is LGHNA and CDR2 is YSLEER. With 0 bases clipped from V and 4 bases from J, the junction kept 8 bases outside the gene matches. The CDR3: CASSQDLTSGSGPDTQYF. CDR3 in DNA: TGCGCCAGCAGCCAAGATTTGACTAGCGGGAGCGGCCCAGATACGCAGTATTTT.

The gene calls are TRBV28 and TRBJ2-5; the match to TRBD2 covers 7 bases. Germline V gives CDR1 MDHEN, CDR2 SYDVKM. The CDR3 covers 15 residues. Losses at the gene ends were 6 bases for V and 1 base for J; bases not matched to a gene: 8. The CDR3 nucleotides read TGTGCCAGCAGCTCGGCGGGAGTTCGCCAAGAGACCCAGTACTTC. It encodes CASSSAGVRQETQYF.